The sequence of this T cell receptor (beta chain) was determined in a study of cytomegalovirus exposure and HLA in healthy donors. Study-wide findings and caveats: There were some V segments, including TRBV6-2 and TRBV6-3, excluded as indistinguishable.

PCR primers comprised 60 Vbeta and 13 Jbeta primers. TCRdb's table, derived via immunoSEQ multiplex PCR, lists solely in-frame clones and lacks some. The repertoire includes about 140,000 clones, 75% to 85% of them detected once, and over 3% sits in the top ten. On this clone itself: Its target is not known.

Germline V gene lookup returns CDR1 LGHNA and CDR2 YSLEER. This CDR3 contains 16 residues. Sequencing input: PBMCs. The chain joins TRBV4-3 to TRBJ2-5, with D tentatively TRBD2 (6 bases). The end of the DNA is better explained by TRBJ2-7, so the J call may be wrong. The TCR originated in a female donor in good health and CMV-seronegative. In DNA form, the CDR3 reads TGCGCCAGCAGCCATTCTTGGACGGGGGAGAGTTACGAGCAGTACTTC. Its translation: CASSHSWTGESYEQYF.